Listed below are T cell receptor beta chains from one sample, sequenced in a study of blood T cell repertoires in COVID-19. TCRdb keeps only in-frame clones here, not all; method: immunoSEQ multiplex PCR. In the table there are some 83,000 clones, roughly 86% of which are singletons. The specimen sequenced was peripheral blood. These receptors all come from a man between 50 and 59 years old with active COVID-19. Both conserved end residues are trimmed from each CDR3. Fields, in order: CDR3 protein, V gene, J gene, clone size. The size of a clone is reported for some rows only, either as once, few or many, or as a class for expanded clones.

CDR3 protein: ASSHRRGPNTEAF; V gene: TRBV3-1/TRBV3-2; J gene: TRBJ1-1; clone size: .
CDR3 protein: ASSLRTGITYEQY; V gene: TRBV27; J gene: TRBJ2-7; clone size: once
CDR3 protein: ATSDYTGEQY; V gene: TRBV24-1; J gene: TRBJ2-7; clone size: .
CDR3 protein: ASSTGQGSTGELF; V gene: TRBV5-1; J gene: TRBJ2-2; clone size: .
CDR3 protein: ASSPEVTGGYEQY; V gene: TRBV4-3; J gene: TRBJ2-7; clone size: .
CDR3 protein: ASSLVGGNTEAF; V gene: TRBV7-2; J gene: TRBJ1-1; clone size: .
CDR3 protein: ASSPNWGGSGSNEQF; V gene: TRBV4-3; J gene: TRBJ2-1; clone size: .
CDR3 protein: ASSREGFDYGYT; V gene: TRBV3-1/TRBV3-2; J gene: TRBJ1-2; clone size: once
CDR3 protein: ASSLMTGPYEQY; V gene: TRBV7-3; J gene: TRBJ2-7; clone size: .
CDR3 protein: ASSTTWTGNYGYT; V gene: TRBV19; J gene: TRBJ1-2; clone size: .